These T cell receptor beta chains were read from a single sample in a study of blood T cell repertoires in COVID-19. Measured with immunoSEQ multiplex PCR; TCRdb has only the in-frame clones, and not every one. The sample shows about 440,000 clones, 70% to 90% of them seen only once. Input material: PBMCs or T cells enriched from blood (not recorded which). These receptors originate from a woman aged 18-29 years with acute COVID-19. Each CDR3 is given with its conserved first and last residue. Fields, in order: clone size, V gene, D gene, J gene, CDR3 protein, CDR3 DNA. The D gene is left open where the match is weak. For some rows the clone size is stated as once, few or many, or as a class when expanded; others skip it.

abundance: .; v_gene: TRBV3-1/TRBV3-2; d_gene: .; j_gene: TRBJ1-6; CDR3aa: CASSLSRTTASPLHF; CDR3nt: TGTGCCAGCAGCCTATCCCGGACTACAGCTTCACCCCTCCACTTT
abundance: few; v_gene: TRBV2; d_gene: .; j_gene: TRBJ1-4; CDR3aa: CASSNPLNRVGEKLFF; CDR3nt: TGTGCCAGCAGTAACCCTCTGAACAGGGTAGGGGAAAAACTGTTTTTT
abundance: .; v_gene: TRBV5-6; d_gene: .; j_gene: TRBJ2-1; CDR3aa: CASSLGLSETYNEQFF; CDR3nt: TGTGCCAGCAGCTTAGGTTTGAGCGAGACCTACAATGAGCAGTTCTTC
abundance: few; v_gene: TRBV5-5; d_gene: .; j_gene: TRBJ1-1; CDR3aa: CAGNIGVGTEAFF; CDR3nt: TGTGCCGGGAATATCGGGGTAGGCACTGAAGCTTTCTTT
abundance: .; v_gene: TRBV6-5; d_gene: TRBD1; j_gene: TRBJ1-2; CDR3aa: CASSLDREYGYTF; CDR3nt: TGTGCCAGCAGTTTGGACAGGGAATATGGCTACACCTTC
abundance: once; v_gene: TRBV6-1; d_gene: .; j_gene: TRBJ1-4; CDR3aa: CASSEDYREPSTNEKLFF; CDR3nt: TGTGCCAGCAGTGAAGATTACAGGGAGCCCTCAACTAATGAAAAACTGTTTTTT
abundance: .; v_gene: TRBV19; d_gene: TRBD1; j_gene: TRBJ1-1; CDR3aa: CASSIADRGVEAFF; CDR3nt: TGTGCCAGTAGTATCGCGGACAGGGGGGTTGAAGCTTTCTTT
abundance: .; v_gene: TRBV5-1; d_gene: TRBD2; j_gene: TRBJ2-3; CDR3aa: CASSLEGLAGDTDTQYF; CDR3nt: TGCGCCAGCAGCTTGGAAGGGCTAGCGGGGGACACAGATACGCAGTATTTT
abundance: once; v_gene: TRBV29-1; d_gene: TRBD1; j_gene: TRBJ2-7; CDR3aa: CSVTGGRGEQYF; CDR3nt: TGCAGCGTGACAGGGGGCCGGGGGGAGCAGTACTTC
abundance: .; v_gene: TRBV7-9; d_gene: TRBD2; j_gene: TRBJ2-7; CDR3aa: CASSPPGLLREQYF; CDR3nt: TGTGCCAGCAGCCCACCGGGACTACTTAGAGAGCAGTACTTC
abundance: .; v_gene: TRBV7-9; d_gene: .; j_gene: TRBJ1-1; CDR3aa: CASSLQVSEAFF; CDR3nt: TGTGCCAGCAGCCTACAGGTCTCTGAAGCTTTCTTT
abundance: .; v_gene: TRBV10-3; d_gene: TRBD2; j_gene: TRBJ2-3; CDR3aa: CAITGVAGGTDTQYF; CDR3nt: TGTGCCATCACCGGAGTGGCGGGAGGTACAGATACGCAGTATTTT
abundance: .; v_gene: TRBV2; d_gene: .; j_gene: TRBJ1-5; CDR3aa: CASRGTGNQPQHF; CDR3nt: TGTGCCAGCAGGGGCACTGGCAATCAGCCCCAGCATTTT
abundance: .; v_gene: TRBV5-1; d_gene: .; j_gene: TRBJ2-6; CDR3aa: CASSLGAGANVLTF; CDR3nt: TGCGCCAGCAGCTTAGGGGCTGGGGCCAACGTCCTGACTTTC
abundance: .; v_gene: TRBV7-9; d_gene: .; j_gene: TRBJ2-7; CDR3aa: CASSPTGSYEQYF; CDR3nt: TGTGCCAGCAGCCCAACTGGCTCCTACGAGCAGTACTTC
abundance: .; v_gene: TRBV19; d_gene: TRBD1; j_gene: TRBJ1-2; CDR3aa: CASSLTQGADGYTF; CDR3nt: TGTGCCAGTAGTCTGACGCAGGGGGCCGATGGCTACACCTTC
abundance: .; v_gene: TRBV4-3; d_gene: .; j_gene: TRBJ2-7; CDR3aa: CASSQDPPWAQYF; CDR3nt: TGCGCCAGCAGCCAAGATCCCCCCTGGGCGCAGTACTTC
abundance: .; v_gene: TRBV30; d_gene: .; j_gene: TRBJ2-2; CDR3aa: CAWMGSVGELFF; CDR3nt: TGTGCCTGGATGGGCTCCGTCGGGGAGCTGTTTTTT
abundance: .; v_gene: TRBV7-6; d_gene: TRBD1; j_gene: TRBJ2-7; CDR3aa: CASSPRDRGNYEQYF; CDR3nt: TGTGCCAGCAGCCCCCGGGACAGGGGTAACTACGAGCAGTACTTC
abundance: .; v_gene: TRBV10-3; d_gene: TRBD1; j_gene: TRBJ2-3; CDR3aa: CAISGKGGQGVGTDTQYF; CDR3nt: TGTGCCATCAGTGGAAAGGGGGGACAGGGGGTTGGAACAGATACGCAGTATTTT
abundance: .; v_gene: TRBV29-1; d_gene: TRBD1; j_gene: TRBJ1-5; CDR3aa: CSVGGTGPQPQHF; CDR3nt: TGCAGCGTTGGGGGGACAGGGCCTCAGCCCCAGCATTTT
abundance: .; v_gene: TRBV4-1; d_gene: .; j_gene: TRBJ1-3; CDR3aa: CASSYRYGNTIYF; CDR3nt: TGCGCCAGCAGTTACAGATATGGAAACACCATATATTTT
abundance: once; v_gene: TRBV18; d_gene: TRBD2; j_gene: TRBJ2-3; CDR3aa: CASSPPLAGVVGDTQYF; CDR3nt: TGTGCCAGCTCACCACCGCTAGCGGGAGTGGTGGGAGATACGCAGTATTTT
abundance: .; v_gene: TRBV27; d_gene: TRBD2; j_gene: TRBJ2-5; CDR3aa: CASSSLLTTAGGGETQYF; CDR3nt: TGTGCCAGCAGTTCCCTCCTCACAACAGCGGGAGGGGGGGAGACCCAGTACTTC
abundance: .; v_gene: TRBV18; d_gene: .; j_gene: TRBJ1-5; CDR3aa: CASSYQDNQPQHF; CDR3nt: TGTGCCAGCTCCTACCAGGATAATCAGCCCCAGCATTTT
abundance: .; v_gene: TRBV10-3; d_gene: TRBD2; j_gene: TRBJ2-1; CDR3aa: CAISESVIGGTSVYNEQFF; CDR3nt: TGTGCCATCAGTGAGTCCGTTATTGGGGGGACTAGCGTTTACAATGAGCAGTTCTTC
abundance: few; v_gene: TRBV5-1; d_gene: .; j_gene: TRBJ1-1; CDR3aa: CASSFKDKRQLSLNTEAFF; CDR3nt: TGCGCCAGCAGCTTTAAGGACAAACGGCAGCTAAGCTTGAACACTGAAGCTTTCTTT
abundance: .; v_gene: TRBV23-1; d_gene: TRBD1; j_gene: TRBJ1-2; CDR3aa: CASSPTGTGPSHGYTF; CDR3nt: TGCGCCAGCAGTCCAACCGGGACAGGCCCATCTCATGGCTACACCTTC
abundance: .; v_gene: TRBV14; d_gene: .; j_gene: TRBJ2-7; CDR3aa: CASSHTGTSYEQYF; CDR3nt: TGTGCCAGCAGCCACACAGGTACTTCCTACGAGCAGTACTTC
abundance: .; v_gene: TRBV19; d_gene: .; j_gene: TRBJ2-3; CDR3aa: CASSITFTRTDTQYF; CDR3nt: TGTGCCAGTAGTATTACGTTCACACGCACAGATACGCAGTATTTT
abundance: .; v_gene: TRBV3-1/TRBV3-2; d_gene: .; j_gene: TRBJ1-1; CDR3aa: CASSKEAGNTEAFF; CDR3nt: TGTGCCAGCAGCAAAGAGGCGGGAAACACTGAAGCTTTCTTT
abundance: .; v_gene: TRBV7-9; d_gene: TRBD2; j_gene: TRBJ2-7; CDR3aa: CASSPSGRRIEQYF; CDR3nt: TGTGCCAGCAGCCCTAGCGGGAGGAGGATTGAGCAGTACTTC
abundance: .; v_gene: TRBV27; d_gene: TRBD2; j_gene: TRBJ2-7; CDR3aa: CASSGSISGVEQYF; CDR3nt: TGTGCCAGCAGTGGGAGCATAAGCGGGGTCGAGCAGTACTTC
abundance: .; v_gene: TRBV28; d_gene: .; j_gene: TRBJ2-6; CDR3aa: CASLAAGAAGANVLTF; CDR3nt: TGTGCCAGCCTCGCCGCAGGGGCCGCTGGGGCCAACGTCCTGACTTTC
abundance: .; v_gene: TRBV24-1; d_gene: TRBD1; j_gene: TRBJ1-5; CDR3aa: CATSATPGQGRNQPQHF; CDR3nt: TGTGCCACCAGTGCCACACCGGGACAGGGACGCAATCAGCCCCAGCATTTT
abundance: few; v_gene: TRBV5-1; d_gene: TRBD2; j_gene: TRBJ2-2; CDR3aa: CASGGGGSRYTGELFF; CDR3nt: TGCGCCTCAGGCGGTGGCGGGAGTAGGTACACCGGGGAGCTGTTTTTT
abundance: .; v_gene: TRBV7-9; d_gene: .; j_gene: TRBJ2-2; CDR3aa: CASSPATLAGELFF; CDR3nt: TGTGCCAGCAGCCCCGCGACTCTAGCCGGGGAGCTGTTTTTT
abundance: .; v_gene: TRBV19; d_gene: .; j_gene: TRBJ2-1; CDR3aa: CASSLVTNYNEQFF; CDR3nt: TGTGCCAGTAGTCTCGTGACTAACTACAATGAGCAGTTCTTC
abundance: .; v_gene: TRBV7-9; d_gene: .; j_gene: TRBJ2-1; CDR3aa: CASSLSGRALSYNEQFF; CDR3nt: TGTGCCAGCAGCTTAAGCGGGCGAGCCCTCTCCTACAATGAGCAGTTCTTC
abundance: .; v_gene: TRBV27; d_gene: TRBD1; j_gene: TRBJ2-7; CDR3aa: CASSIQGSSYEQYF; CDR3nt: TGTGCCAGCAGTATACAGGGGAGCTCCTACGAGCAGTACTTC
abundance: .; v_gene: TRBV9; d_gene: .; j_gene: TRBJ1-5; CDR3aa: CASSETGDQPQHF; CDR3nt: TGTGCCAGCAGCGAGACAGGTGATCAGCCCCAGCATTTT
abundance: .; v_gene: TRBV7-2; d_gene: TRBD2; j_gene: TRBJ2-1; CDR3aa: CASSPGPSGSFGEQFF; CDR3nt: TGTGCCAGCAGCCCAGGCCCTAGCGGGAGCTTCGGGGAGCAGTTCTTC
abundance: once; v_gene: TRBV5-1; d_gene: .; j_gene: TRBJ2-2; CDR3aa: CASSLAQGELFF; CDR3nt: TGCGCCAGCAGCTTGGCACAGGGGGAGCTGTTTTTT
abundance: .; v_gene: TRBV30; d_gene: TRBD1; j_gene: TRBJ1-2; CDR3aa: CASRDSPLYGYTF; CDR3nt: TGTGCCTCCCGGGACAGCCCCCTCTATGGCTACACCTTC
abundance: .; v_gene: TRBV5-1; d_gene: TRBD2; j_gene: TRBJ2-1; CDR3aa: CASTKYGLAGNEQFF; CDR3nt: TGCGCCAGCACCAAATACGGACTAGCGGGAAATGAGCAGTTCTTC
abundance: few; v_gene: TRBV5-1; d_gene: .; j_gene: TRBJ2-5; CDR3aa: CASSPDSQETQYF; CDR3nt: TGCGCCAGCAGCCCGGACAGCCAAGAGACCCAGTACTTC
abundance: .; v_gene: TRBV5-1; d_gene: TRBD1; j_gene: TRBJ1-1; CDR3aa: CASRQGAGLNTEAFF; CDR3nt: TGCGCCAGCAGGCAGGGGGCTGGGCTCAACACTGAAGCTTTCTTT
abundance: .; v_gene: TRBV27; d_gene: .; j_gene: TRBJ1-6; CDR3aa: CASSTHGRASPLHF; CDR3nt: TGTGCCAGCAGTACCCACGGGAGGGCTTCACCCCTCCACTTT